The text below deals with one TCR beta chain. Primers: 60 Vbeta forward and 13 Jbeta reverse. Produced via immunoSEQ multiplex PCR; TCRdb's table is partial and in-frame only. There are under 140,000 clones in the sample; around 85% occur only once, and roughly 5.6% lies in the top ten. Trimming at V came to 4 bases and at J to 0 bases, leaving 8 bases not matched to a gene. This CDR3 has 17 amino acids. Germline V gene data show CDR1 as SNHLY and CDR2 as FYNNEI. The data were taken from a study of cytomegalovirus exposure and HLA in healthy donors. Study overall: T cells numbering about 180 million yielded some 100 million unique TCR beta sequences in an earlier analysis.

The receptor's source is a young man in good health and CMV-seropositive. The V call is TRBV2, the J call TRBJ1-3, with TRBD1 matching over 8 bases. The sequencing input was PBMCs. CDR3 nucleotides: TGTGCCAGCAGTGTGGACAGGGCCGACTTCTCTGGAAACACCATATATTTT. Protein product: CASSVDRADFSGNTIYF. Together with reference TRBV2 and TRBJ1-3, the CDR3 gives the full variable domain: EPEVTQTPSHQVTQMGQEVILRCVPISNHLYFYWYRQILGQKVEFLVSFYNNEISEKSEIFDDQFSVERPDGSNFTLKIRSTKLEDSAMYFCASSVDRADFSGNTIYFGEGSWLTVV.